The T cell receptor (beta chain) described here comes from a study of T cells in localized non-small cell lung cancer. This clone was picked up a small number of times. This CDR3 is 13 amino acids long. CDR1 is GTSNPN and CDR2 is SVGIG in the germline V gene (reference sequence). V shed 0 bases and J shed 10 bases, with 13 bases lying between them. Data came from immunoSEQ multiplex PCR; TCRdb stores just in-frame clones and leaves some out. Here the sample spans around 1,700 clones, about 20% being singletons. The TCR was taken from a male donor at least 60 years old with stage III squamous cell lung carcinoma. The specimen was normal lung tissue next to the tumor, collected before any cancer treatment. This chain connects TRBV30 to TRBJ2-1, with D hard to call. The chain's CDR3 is CAWSVLGMDEQFF. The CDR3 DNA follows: TGTGCCTGGAGTGTATTAGGGATGGACGAGCAGTTCTTC.